Below are 6 T cell receptor beta chains sequenced from a single sample in a study of OX40 agonist ivuxolimab in advanced cancers. Using immunoSEQ multiplex PCR, the repertoire was profiled, and TCRdb retains in-frame clones only, with some absent. The data show about 53,000 clones, around 82% seen once. The specimen comprised CD4+ or CD8+ T cells sorted from blood, sampled in a trial of the OX40 agonist ivuxolimab. All receptors derive from an adult with an advanced solid tumor such as melanoma, head and neck, liver or kidney cancer.

V and J are TRBV7-6 and TRBJ2-7; 9 bases map to TRBD2. V lost 4 bases to trimming and J lost 7 bases; unmatched junction nucleotides: 8. Germline V gene lookup returns CDR1 SGHVS and CDR2 FNYEAQ. The length of the CDR3 is 14 residues. Here the CDR3 reads CASSYSGSGWEQYF. In DNA form, the CDR3 reads TGTGCCAGCAGCTATAGCGGGAGTGGTTGGGAGCAGTACTTC.

The gene calls are TRBV15 and TRBJ2-7; 8 bases fit TRBD2. The germline CDR1 and CDR2 sequences are LNHNV and YYDKDF (reference sequence). The CDR3 runs 14 residues. The V gene end was trimmed by 8 bases and the J gene end by 6 bases; junction bases not matched to a gene: 12. The CDR3 spells CATAAGLVFSEQYF. CDR3 nucleotide sequence: TGTGCCACCGCCGCGGGACTAGTTTTCTCCGAGCAGTACTTC.

The chain joins TRBV7-6 to TRBJ2-3, with 10 bases lining up with TRBD2. The V gene end was trimmed by 1 base and the J gene end by 4 bases; junction bases not matched to a gene: 8. The germline V gene encodes CDR1 SGHVS and CDR2 FNYEAQ. This CDR3 is 17 amino acids long. CDR3 region: CASSLVRASGSPDTQYF. CDR3 in DNA: TGTGCCAGCAGCTTAGTTCGGGCTAGCGGGAGTCCAGATACGCAGTATTTT.

The genes are TRBV7-7 and TRBJ2-1, with TRBD2 matching over 11 bases. Germline V CDR1 and CDR2: SSHAT, FNYEAQ (reference sequence). J gave up 8 bases and V 5 bases, and 8 bases lay outside the gene matches. The CDR3 length is 15 residues. The CDR3 DNA is TGTGCCAGCAGCCCCCTAGCGGGAGGTCTCGATGAGCAGTTCTTC. Protein product: CASSPLAGGLDEQFF.

The chain is built from TRBV27 and TRBJ2-1, with D perhaps TRBD2 (6 bases). V was trimmed by 0 bases and J by 6 bases, leaving 12 bases between them. This CDR3 is built from 15 residues. CDR1 and CDR2 from the germline V gene are MNHEY and SMNVEV (reference sequence). CDR3 amino acids: CASSLSTLAVNEQFF. The CDR3 DNA is TGTGCCAGCAGTTTATCGACCTTAGCGGTCAATGAGCAGTTCTTC.

The chain recombines TRBV5-1 with TRBJ2-3; no clear D. The V gene lost 4 bases and the J gene lost 2 bases, with 14 bases spanning the gap. CDR3 length: 15 amino acids. Germline assignment: CDR1 SGHRS and CDR2 YFSETQ. CDR3 DNA: TGCGCCAGCAGCAGACGAATAGAAAACACAGATACGCAGTATTTT. This gives the protein CASSRRIENTDTQYF.